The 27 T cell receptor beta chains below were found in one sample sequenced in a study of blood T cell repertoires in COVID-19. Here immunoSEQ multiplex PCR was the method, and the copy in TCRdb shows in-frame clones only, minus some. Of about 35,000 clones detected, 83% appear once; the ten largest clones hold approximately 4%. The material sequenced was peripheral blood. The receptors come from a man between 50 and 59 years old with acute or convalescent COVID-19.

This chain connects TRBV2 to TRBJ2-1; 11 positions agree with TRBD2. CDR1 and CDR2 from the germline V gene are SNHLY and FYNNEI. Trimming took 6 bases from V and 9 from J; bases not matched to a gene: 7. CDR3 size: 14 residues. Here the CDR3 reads CASRVAGGPPEQFF. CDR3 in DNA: TGTGCCAGCAGGGTAGCGGGAGGGCCCCCTGAGCAGTTCTTC.

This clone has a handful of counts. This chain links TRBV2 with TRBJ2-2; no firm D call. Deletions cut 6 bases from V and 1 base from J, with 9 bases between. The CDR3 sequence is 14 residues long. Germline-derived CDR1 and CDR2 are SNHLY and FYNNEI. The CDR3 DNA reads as TGTGCCAGCAGCGTAGCTATGAACACCGGGGAGCTGTTTTTT. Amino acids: CASSVAMNTGELFF.

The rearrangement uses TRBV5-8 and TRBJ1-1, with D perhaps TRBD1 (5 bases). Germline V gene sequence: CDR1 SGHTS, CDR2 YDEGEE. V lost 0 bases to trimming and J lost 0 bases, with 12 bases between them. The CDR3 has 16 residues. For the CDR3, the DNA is TGTGCCAGCAGCTTGGCTTGGGGACTCCTGAACACTGAAGCTTTCTTT. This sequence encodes CASSLAWGLLNTEAFF.

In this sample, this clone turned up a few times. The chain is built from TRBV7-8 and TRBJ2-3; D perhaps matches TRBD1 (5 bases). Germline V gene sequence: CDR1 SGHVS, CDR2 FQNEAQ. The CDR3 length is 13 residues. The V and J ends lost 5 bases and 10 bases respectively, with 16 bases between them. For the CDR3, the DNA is TGTGCCAGCAGCCCGCCTGGGGCTGAGGCGCAGTATTTT. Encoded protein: CASSPPGAEAQYF.

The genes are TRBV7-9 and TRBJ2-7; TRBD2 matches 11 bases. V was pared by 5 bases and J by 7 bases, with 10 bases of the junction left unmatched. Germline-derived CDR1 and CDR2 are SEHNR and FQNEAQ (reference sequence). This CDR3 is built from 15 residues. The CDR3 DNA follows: TGTGCCAGCAGCCCTCCGGGGACTAGCGGCCAGGAGCAGTACTTC. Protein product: CASSPPGTSGQEQYF.

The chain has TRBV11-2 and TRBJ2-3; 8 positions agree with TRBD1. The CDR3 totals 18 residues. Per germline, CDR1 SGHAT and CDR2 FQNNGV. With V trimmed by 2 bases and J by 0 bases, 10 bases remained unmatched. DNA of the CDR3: TGTGCCAGCAGCTTAATCGGGACAGGCCTGACTAGCACAGATACGCAGTATTTT. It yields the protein CASSLIGTGLTSTDTQYF.

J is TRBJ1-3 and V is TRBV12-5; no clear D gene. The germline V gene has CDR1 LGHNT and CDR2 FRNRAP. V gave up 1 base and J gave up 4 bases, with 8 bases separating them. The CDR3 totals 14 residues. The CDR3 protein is CASGLGGPGNTIYF. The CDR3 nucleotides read TGTGCTAGTGGTTTGGGAGGGCCCGGAAACACCATATATTTT. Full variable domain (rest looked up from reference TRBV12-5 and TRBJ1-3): DARVTQTPRHKVTEMGQEVTMRCQPILGHNTVFWYRQTMMQGLELLAYFRNRAPLDDSGMPKDRFSAEMPDATLATLKIQPSEPRDSAVYFCASGLGGPGNTIYFGEGSWLTVV.

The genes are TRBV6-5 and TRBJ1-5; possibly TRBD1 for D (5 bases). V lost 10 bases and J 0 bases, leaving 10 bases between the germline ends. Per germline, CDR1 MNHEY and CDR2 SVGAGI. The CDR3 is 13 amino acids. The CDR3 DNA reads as TGTGCCACCCGACAGAATAGCAATCAGCCCCAGCATTTT. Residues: CATRQNSNQPQHF.

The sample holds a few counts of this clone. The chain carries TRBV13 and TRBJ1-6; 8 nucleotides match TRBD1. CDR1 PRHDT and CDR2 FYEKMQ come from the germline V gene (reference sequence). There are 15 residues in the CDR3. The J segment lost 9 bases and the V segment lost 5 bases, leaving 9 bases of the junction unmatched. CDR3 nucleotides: TGTGCCAGCAGCGTGACTGGACAGGGAGCTTCACCCCTCCACTTT. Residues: CASSVTGQGASPLHF.

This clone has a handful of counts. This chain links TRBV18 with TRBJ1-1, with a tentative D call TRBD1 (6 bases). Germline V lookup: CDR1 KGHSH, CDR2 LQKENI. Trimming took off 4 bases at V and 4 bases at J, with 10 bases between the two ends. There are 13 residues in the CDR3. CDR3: CASSQGDGTEAFF. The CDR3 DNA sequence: TGTGCCAGCTCACAGGGGGATGGCACTGAAGCTTTCTTT.

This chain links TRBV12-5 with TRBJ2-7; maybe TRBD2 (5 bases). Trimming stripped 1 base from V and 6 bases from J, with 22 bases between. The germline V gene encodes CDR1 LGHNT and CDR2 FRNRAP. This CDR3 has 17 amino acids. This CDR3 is CASGLASPFVAGVEQYF. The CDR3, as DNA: TGTGCTAGTGGTTTGGCGTCCCCTTTTGTTGCCGGGGTCGAGCAGTACTTC.

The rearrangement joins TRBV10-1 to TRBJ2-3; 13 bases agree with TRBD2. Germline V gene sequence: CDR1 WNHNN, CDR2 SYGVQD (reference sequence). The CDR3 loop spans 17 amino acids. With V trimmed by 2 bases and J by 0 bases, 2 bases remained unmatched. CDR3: CASSEGLAGASTDTQYF. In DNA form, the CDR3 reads TGCGCCAGCAGTGAGGGACTAGCGGGGGCTAGCACAGATACGCAGTATTTT.

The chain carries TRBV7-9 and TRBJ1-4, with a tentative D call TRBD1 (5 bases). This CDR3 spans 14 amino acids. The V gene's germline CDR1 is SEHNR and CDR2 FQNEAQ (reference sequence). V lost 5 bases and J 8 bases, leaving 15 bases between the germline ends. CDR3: CASSHDTPGEKLFF. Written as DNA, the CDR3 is TGTGCCAGCAGCCACGACACACCAGGGGAAAAACTGTTTTTT.

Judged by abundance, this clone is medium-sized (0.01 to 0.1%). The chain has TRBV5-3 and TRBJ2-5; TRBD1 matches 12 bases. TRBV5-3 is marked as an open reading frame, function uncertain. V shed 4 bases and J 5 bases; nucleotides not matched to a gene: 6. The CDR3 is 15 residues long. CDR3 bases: TGTGCCAGAAGCCCCCGGGACAGGGGGCGTGAGACCCAGTACTTC. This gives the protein CARSPRDRGRETQYF.

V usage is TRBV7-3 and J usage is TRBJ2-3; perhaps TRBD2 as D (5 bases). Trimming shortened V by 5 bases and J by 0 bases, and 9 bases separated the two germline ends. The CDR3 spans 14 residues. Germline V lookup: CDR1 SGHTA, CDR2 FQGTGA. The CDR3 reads CASSPQRSTDTQYF. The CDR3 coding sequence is TGTGCCAGCAGCCCACAGCGGAGCACAGATACGCAGTATTTT. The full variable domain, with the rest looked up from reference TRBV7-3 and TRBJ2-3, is GAGVSQTPSNKVTEKGKYVELRCDPISGHTALYWYRQSLGQGPEFLIYFQGTGAADDSGLPNDRFFAVRPEGSVSTLKIQRTERGDSAVYLCASSPQRSTDTQYFGPGTRLTVL.

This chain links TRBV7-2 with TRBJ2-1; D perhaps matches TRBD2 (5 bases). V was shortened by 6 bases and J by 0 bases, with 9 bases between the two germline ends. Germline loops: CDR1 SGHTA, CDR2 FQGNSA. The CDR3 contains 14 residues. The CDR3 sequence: CASRSGVSYNEQFF. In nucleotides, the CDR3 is TGTGCCAGCAGGAGCGGAGTCTCCTACAATGAGCAGTTCTTC.

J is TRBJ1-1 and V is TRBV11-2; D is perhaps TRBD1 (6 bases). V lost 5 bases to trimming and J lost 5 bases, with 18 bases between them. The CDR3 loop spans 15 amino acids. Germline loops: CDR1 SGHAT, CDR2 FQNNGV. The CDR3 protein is CASSPGVRGGTEAFF. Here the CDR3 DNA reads TGTGCCAGCAGCCCCGGCGTTAGAGGGGGTACTGAAGCTTTCTTT.

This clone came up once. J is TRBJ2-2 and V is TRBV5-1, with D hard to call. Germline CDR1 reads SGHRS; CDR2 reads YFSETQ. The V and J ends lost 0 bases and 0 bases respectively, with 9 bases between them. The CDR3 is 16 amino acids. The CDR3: CASSLAAQSNTGELFF. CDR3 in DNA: TGCGCCAGCAGCTTGGCCGCACAGTCGAACACCGGGGAGCTGTTTTTT.

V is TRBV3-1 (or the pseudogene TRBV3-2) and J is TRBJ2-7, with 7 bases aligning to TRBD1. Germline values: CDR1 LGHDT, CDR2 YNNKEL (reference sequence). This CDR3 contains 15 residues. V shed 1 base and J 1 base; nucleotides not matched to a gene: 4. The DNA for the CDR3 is TGTGCCAGCAGCCAAGGACAGGGAAAATCCTACGAGCAGTACTTC. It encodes CASSQGQGKSYEQYF.

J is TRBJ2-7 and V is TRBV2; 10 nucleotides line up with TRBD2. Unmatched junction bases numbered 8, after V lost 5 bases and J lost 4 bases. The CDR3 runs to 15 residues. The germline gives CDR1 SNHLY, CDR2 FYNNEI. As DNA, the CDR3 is TGTGCCAGCAGTAGCGGGGGGGCCCCCGGATACGAGCAGTACTTC. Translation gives CASSSGGAPGYEQYF.

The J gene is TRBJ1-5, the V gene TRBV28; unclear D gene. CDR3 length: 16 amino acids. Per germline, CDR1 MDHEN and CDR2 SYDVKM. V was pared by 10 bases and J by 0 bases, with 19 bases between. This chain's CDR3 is CAIQGPGYFSNQPQHF. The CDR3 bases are TGTGCCATCCAAGGCCCGGGTTATTTTAGCAATCAGCCCCAGCATTTT.

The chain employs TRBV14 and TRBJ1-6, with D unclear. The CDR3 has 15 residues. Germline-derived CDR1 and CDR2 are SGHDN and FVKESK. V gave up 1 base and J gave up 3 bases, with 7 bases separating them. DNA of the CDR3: TGTGCCAGCAGCCAAGCGGGGATCTATAATTCACCCCTCCACTTT. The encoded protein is CASSQAGIYNSPLHF.

CDR3 DNA: TGTGCCAGCTCACCGCAGCGGGGGGCGAGCACAGATACGCAGTATTTT. As protein: CASSPQRGASTDTQYF. The V gene is TRBV18, the J gene TRBJ2-3; 9 positions match TRBD2. Per germline, CDR1 KGHSH and CDR2 LQKENI. J lost 0 bases, V lost 3 bases, and 4 bases had no gene match. CDR3 length: 16 residues.

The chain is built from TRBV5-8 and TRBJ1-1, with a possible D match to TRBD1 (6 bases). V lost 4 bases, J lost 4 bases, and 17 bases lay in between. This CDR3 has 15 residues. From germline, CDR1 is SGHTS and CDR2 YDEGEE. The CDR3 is CASSTRQELPTEAFF. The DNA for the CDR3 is TGTGCCAGCAGCACACGACAGGAGTTACCCACTGAAGCTTTCTTT.

This chain's CDR3 is CASSIGGRRGYTF. DNA for the CDR3: TGTGCCAGTAGTATAGGAGGGCGTCGCGGCTACACCTTC. The chain is built from TRBV19 and TRBJ1-2; D not certain. V was pared by 1 base and J by 8 bases, with 11 bases between. The CDR3 spans 13 residues. CDR1 and CDR2 (germline): LNHDA, SQIVND (reference sequence).

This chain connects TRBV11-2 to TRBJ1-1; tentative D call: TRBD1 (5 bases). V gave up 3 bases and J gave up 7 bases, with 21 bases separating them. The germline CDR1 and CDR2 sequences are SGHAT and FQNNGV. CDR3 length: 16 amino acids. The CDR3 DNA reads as TGTGCCAGCAGCTTGACTAGGGGAAGTGGGCACGGTGAAGCTTTCTTT. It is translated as CASSLTRGSGHGEAFF.

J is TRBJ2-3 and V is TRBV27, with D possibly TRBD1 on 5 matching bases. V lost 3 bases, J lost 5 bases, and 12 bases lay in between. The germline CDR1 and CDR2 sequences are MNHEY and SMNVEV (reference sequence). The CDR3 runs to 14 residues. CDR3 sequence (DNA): TGTGCCAGCAGTTTCGGCAGGGCAGGAGATACGCAGTATTTT. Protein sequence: CASSFGRAGDTQYF.